These T cell receptor beta chains were read from a single sample in a study of blood T cell repertoires in COVID-19. The method was immunoSEQ multiplex PCR; TCRdb's version includes in-frame clones alone and lacks a portion of them. The data contain about 74,000 clones, about 88% of them singletons. The sequenced material came from peripheral blood. All receptors derive from a man between 65 and 85 years old with active or convalescent COVID-19. Each CDR3 is given without its conserved first and last residue.

TRBV12-5	TRBJ2-3	ASGRDSDTQY
TRBV28	TRBJ1-2	ASSLHRRQGYGYT
TRBV6-5	TRBJ2-7	ASRIDRGYEQY
TRBV27	TRBJ1-4	ASSTPDSVNEKLF
TRBV19	TRBJ2-7	ASSIMTGGLNEQY
TRBV6-5	TRBJ1-5	ASSSGQHNQPQH
TRBV29-1	TRBJ2-2	SVKTSGGAFTGELF
TRBV24-1	TRBJ2-5	ATSDFRQGGEETQY
TRBV10-3	TRBJ1-1	AITDTVNTEAF
TRBV28	TRBJ1-4	ASLDTGNEKLF
TRBV24-1	TRBJ2-2	ATSAWDRSDTGELF
TRBV7-2	TRBJ2-5	ASSLGSASRETQY
TRBV7-8	TRBJ2-5	ASSLAAVQETQY
TRBV4-1	TRBJ1-6	ASSQEFPSGTGGLNSPLH
TRBV9	TRBJ1-1	ASSPERGFPEAF
TRBV24-1	TRBJ2-5	ATSVLTLTSQETQY
TRBV5-3	TRBJ2-7	ARSHQPSPGTGSYEQY
TRBV7-3	TRBJ2-3	ASSLDGGGTDTQY
TRBV25-1	TRBJ2-5	ASSEEGGIQETQY
TRBV6-5	TRBJ2-3	ASSQGGGDTQY
TRBV10-3	TRBJ1-1	AIRQGPNTEAF
TRBV7-8	TRBJ1-1	ASSPSIGEGNTEAF
TRBV4-2	TRBJ2-7	ASSPSGDIHEQY
TRBV30	TRBJ1-1	AWSVVWQGSGTEAF
TRBV12-3/TRBV12-4	TRBJ1-1	AGRTGMNTEAF
TRBV11-3	TRBJ2-1	ASSSGGLAGEKGNEQF
TRBV7-6	TRBJ1-3	ASSSGFSGNTIY
TRBV7-9	TRBJ1-2	ASSITTDGYT
TRBV7-8	TRBJ1-2	ASSKDRGRYIYGYT
TRBV7-2	TRBJ2-3	ASRFTSGGVTDTQY
TRBV27	TRBJ1-1	ASSFDFRGDTEAF
TRBV4-2	TRBJ1-1	ASSQDRTGSEAF
TRBV28	TRBJ1-2	ASSSAGQGALYGYT